Below, 10 T cell receptor beta chains from the same sample are listed, as sequenced in a study of T cell responses to AZD1222 COVID-19 vaccine. The assay was immunoSEQ multiplex PCR, and TCRdb's table has in-frame clones only and misses some. Altogether 160,000 or so clones are present, more than 80% being singletons, with the ten largest covering 2.6%. The input for sequencing was peripheral blood, taken on day 0 of AZD1222 vaccination. Receptors originate from an adult in good health.

This sequence joins TRBV19 and TRBJ2-2, with 9 positions matching TRBD1. This CDR3 contains 16 residues. Germline V gene lookup returns CDR1 LNHDA and CDR2 SQIVND (reference sequence). Unmatched junction bases numbered 9, after V lost 3 bases and J lost 7 bases. CDR3 in amino acids: CASSIRRDRVRGELFF. CDR3 DNA sequence: TGTGCCAGTAGTATTCGGAGGGACAGGGTGCGCGGGGAGCTGTTTTTT. Full variable domain (remainder filled in from reference TRBV19 and TRBJ2-2): DGGITQSPKYLFRKEGQNVTLSCEQNLNHDAMYWYRQDPGQGLRLIYYSQIVNDFQKGDIAEGYSVSREKKESFPLTVTSAQKNPTAFYLCASSIRRDRVRGELFFGEGSRLTVL.

V is TRBV5-1 and J is TRBJ2-1; D gene ambiguous. Germline V gene lookup returns CDR1 SGHRS and CDR2 YFSETQ. The CDR3 has 13 amino acids. V was trimmed by 0 bases and J by 2 bases, leaving 3 bases between them. In nucleotides, the CDR3 is TGCGCCAGCAGCTTGGCTCCCTACAATGAGCAGTTCTTC. Amino acids: CASSLAPYNEQFF.

The rearrangement joins TRBV19 to TRBJ1-1; 8 bases fit TRBD1. This CDR3 comprises 13 residues. The V segment lost 7 bases and the J segment 0 bases; nucleotides outside the gene matches: 1. Germline assignment: CDR1 LNHDA and CDR2 SQIVND (reference sequence). The CDR3 protein is CASKQGVNTEAFF. CDR3 coding DNA: TGTGCCAGTAAACAGGGGGTGAACACTGAAGCTTTCTTT.

The rearrangement uses TRBV2 and TRBJ2-4; TRBD1 might be the D (5 bases). The CDR3 consists of 14 residues. V was trimmed by 8 bases and J by 1 base, leaving 12 bases between them. Per germline, CDR1 SNHLY and CDR2 FYNNEI. CDR3 bases: TGTGCCAGCCTCCAAGGGGCCGCCAAAAACATTCAGTACTTC. This encodes CASLQGAAKNIQYF.

Here the CDR3 DNA reads TGTGCCACCAGCAGAGTCGGAGAAGGGCTTCGGAACACTGAAGCTTTCTTT. This codes for CATSRVGEGLRNTEAFF. This chain connects TRBV15 to TRBJ1-1; no definite D call. This CDR3 contains 17 residues. Germline CDR1 reads LNHNV; CDR2 reads YYDKDF (reference sequence). V lost 1 base, J lost 1 base, and 16 bases lay in between.

This sequence joins TRBV5-1 and TRBJ1-2, with 7 bases that match TRBD1. The CDR3 totals 16 residues. The junction had 11 bases not matched to a gene; V was cut back by 6 bases and J by 0 bases. Germline CDR1 reads SGHRS; CDR2 reads YFSETQ. The CDR3 DNA sequence: TGCGCCAGCAACTTACAGGGGCGAGATTCTAACTATGGCTACACCTTC. This codes for CASNLQGRDSNYGYTF.

The V gene is TRBV7-9, the J gene TRBJ2-5; 8 nucleotides agree with TRBD1. This CDR3 region has 14 residues. Trimming cost V 5 bases and J 1 base; bases outside gene matches: 3. The V gene's germline CDR1 is SEHNR and CDR2 FQNEAQ (reference sequence). CDR3 in DNA: TGTGCCAGCAGCCGAGACAGGGGCCAAGAGACCCAGTACTTC. This translates into CASSRDRGQETQYF.

Only one count was recorded for this clone. The V call is TRBV10-3, the J call TRBJ1-5; D is unresolved. CDR3 length: 14 amino acids. The germline V gene encodes CDR1 ENHRY and CDR2 SYGVKD. The V end lost 0 bases, the J end lost 4 bases, and 7 bases lay between the germline ends. The CDR3 reads CAISESRVNQPQHF. The CDR3 nucleotides read TGTGCCATCAGTGAGTCGAGGGTAAATCAGCCCCAGCATTTT.

CDR3: CASNRLRSELFF. The CDR3 bases are TGTGCCAGCAATCGCCTCCGGTCGGAGCTGTTTTTT. The chain employs TRBV2 and TRBJ2-2; D is unclear. V lost 7 bases to trimming and J lost 10 bases, with 13 bases between them. The CDR3 is 12 amino acids. The germline V gene has CDR1 SNHLY and CDR2 FYNNEI.

The chain has TRBV10-2 and TRBJ1-1; 10 bases align to TRBD1. Germline CDR1 WSHSY, CDR2 SAAADI. The CDR3 runs to 19 residues. The trim removed 3 bases at V and 5 bases at J, leaving 18 bases unmatched. The CDR3 reads CASSDGMAGDRGIWTEAFF. CDR3 coding DNA: TGCGCCAGCAGTGACGGGATGGCCGGGGACAGGGGAATATGGACTGAAGCTTTCTTT.